This entry concerns a single T cell receptor beta chain. What it binds is not known. The read finishes 3 residues shy of the CDR3 end, and the germline J gene is used to complete it. This specimen comes from a study of T cells in women clearing cervical HPV infection. Study information: Control women cleared a single incident HPV16 infection within 12 months. Controls gave blood once infection was undetectable; cases at lesion identification. Study findings and constraints: Combining TCR richness with V gene abundances gave approximately 0.84 AUC.

This CDR3 contains 14 residues. Per the germline V gene, CDR1 is SQVTM and CDR2 is ANQGSEA. V lost 6 bases to trimming and J lost 8 bases; unmatched junction nucleotides: 7. Libraries were prepared by immunoSEQ multiplex PCR; TCRdb keeps only in-frame clonotypes and omits some of them. This sample carries tens of thousands of clones, with 18% going to the ten biggest clones. The sample comprised blood buffy coat. This sequence was found in a woman aged 18-70 years with a cervical HPV16 infection that either progressed to CIN3+ or cleared (not recorded which). This sequence joins TRBV29-1 and TRBJ2-1, with 13 bases lining up with TRBD2. The CDR3 reads CSVGPTSGGHEQFF. The DNA read from the CDR3 is TGCAGCGTCGGCCCGACTAGCGGGGGGCATGAG.